This T cell receptor (beta chain) was retrieved from a study of technical replicates of blood from a few donors. The CDR3 runs to 14 residues. The V end was cut by 1 base, the J end by 2 bases, with 5 bases between. Germline V CDR1 and CDR2: MGHRA, YSYEKL. The repertoire was sequenced with immunoSEQ multiplex PCR; TCRdb's copy has only in-frame clones and lacks some. The sample lists 79,000 or so clones; 95% to 98% were seen once. The TCR sequence derives from a human donor in good health. This chain joins TRBV4-1 and TRBJ2-2, with unresolved D. The sample comprised T cells isolated from PBMCs. The CDR3 coding sequence is TGCGCCAGCAGCCAAGCCCTTAACACCGGGGAGCTGTTTTTT. Translating gives CASSQALNTGELFF.